This T cell receptor (beta chain) is from a study of blood T cell repertoires in COVID-19. In the study overall: Samples taken during acute and convalescent COVID-19 were collected in the United States, Italy and Spain. In each case, the material was cDNA or gDNA derived from T cells, B-cell-depleted T cells, or PBMCs.

As handled by the study authors: Counts of nucleated cells, estimated from reference gene primer amplification, were obtained. Profiling relied on immunoSEQ multiplex PCR, and the TCRdb table lists in-frame clones only, not all of them. Clonal size and the V and J genes are those of that table, whereas D and trimming came from the DNA. The sample includes around 49,000 clones, around 80% of them seen just once. Participants were aged about 18 to 95 years, lived in under 25 US areas, and enrolled virtually. This CDR3 has 15 residues. Per germline, CDR1 SGHRS and CDR2 YFSETQ. With V trimmed by 4 bases and J by 1 base, 4 bases remained unmatched.

The receptor was derived from a woman in her fifties or sixties with acute COVID-19. This sequence joins TRBV5-1 and TRBJ2-5; 10 bases fit TRBD2. Sequenced: PBMCs or T cells enriched from blood (not recorded which). As DNA, the CDR3 is TGCGCCAGCAGCCGAAGCGGGGGGGTCCAAGAGACCCAGTACTTC. Its protein product is CASSRSGGVQETQYF.